This paragraph covers one T cell receptor (beta chain) sequence. This clone's antigen is unknown. Per-base quality was not reported, and no clone a single base away is much larger than it. This specimen belongs to a study of blood T cell repertoires in COVID-19 (dated by TCRdb to 2020 to 2021). About the full investigation: Collaborator samples came from the United States, Italy and Spain and covered acute and convalescent phases of COVID-19. A de-identified subject ID, COVID-19 status, age in years and sex were almost always included in the sample metadata. The repertoires were released in a freely available public database intended as a resource for research on the immune response to SARS-CoV-2. The samples were drawn from two sources: the first 160 participants of the ongoing ImmuneRACE study, and some 1,300 subjects contributed by 6 global collaborators. Deeply sampled blood TCRbeta repertoires from subjects exposed to, actively infected with, or recovered from COVID-19 were included in the dataset. The material from the prospective study consisted of cDNA or gDNA derived from T cells, B-cell-depleted T cells, or PBMCs. HLA class I and class II types, where available, came from metadata supplied by the sample provider rather than from assay-based typing.

Broader findings and caveats from the paper: The amount of clinical and demographic metadata varied by source and participant and was provided uncurated.

Each collaborating institution followed its own protocols to collect whole blood in K2EDTA tubes. For TCRbeta analysis, collaborators shipped samples in one of three forms: frozen whole blood, isolated PBMCs, or DNA extracted from either of those sample types. TCRbeta CDR3 regions were amplified from genomic DNA using the immunoSEQ Assay, a bias-controlled multiplex PCR. Concerning the study's data processing: Within the assay, amplification of reference gene primers was used to estimate how many nucleated cells each sample contained. To quantify the absolute abundance of each unique TCRbeta CDR3 rearrangement, sequence reads were collapsed and filtered. For each sample, productive Simpson clonality was calculated by taking the square root of Simpson's diversity index across productive rearrangements. TCRdb took this table from immuneACCESS and kept in-frame rearrangements with V and J called. Such tables lack part of the clones; where checked against another copy, unresolved V genes explain under half of the gap, and the rest is unexplained. V and J calls and clone size are given by that table; D and trimming were obtained from the DNA. In all, the sample holds 130,000 to 150,000 clones, and 80% to 90% of those were seen once. Of the sample, around two fifths is held by the ten largest clones.

The germline V and J ends show losses of 3 bases and 5 bases respectively, and no gene match explains 7 bases of the junction. The germline V gene encodes CDR1 LGHNA and CDR2 YSLEER. The CDR3, from cysteine to phenylalanine, totals 15 residues. The DNA shown is the 45-base CDR3, in frame from base 1. The sample was peripheral blood. The chain employs TRBV4-3 and TRBJ2-3, and 8 junction bases match TRBD2. This clonotype was sampled from a human donor in a cohort sampled during active COVID-19. CDR3 protein: CASSQESGGRDTQYF. DNA sequence: TGCGCCAGCAGCCAGGAAAGCGGGGGCCGAGATACGCAGTATTTT.